This T cell receptor beta chain is from a study of blood T cell repertoires in COVID-19. On the study more broadly: COVID-19 samples collected from the United States, Italy and Spain covered acute and convalescent phases. T cells, B-cell-depleted T cells, or PBMCs provided the cDNA or gDNA that served as material.

CDR3 length equals 14 residues. The germline V and J ends were trimmed by 5 bases and 6 bases, with 15 bases remaining between them. From germline, CDR1 is MDHEN and CDR2 SYDVKM. In the authors' workflow: How many nucleated cells were present was estimated from reference gene primer amplification. Sequenced by immunoSEQ multiplex PCR; TCRdb stores in-frame clones only, minus some. V, J and clone size derive from that table, while D and trimming were established from the DNA sequence. The sample has about 140,000 clones; approximately 86% are singletons. Input material: peripheral blood. The TCR sequence derives from a human donor in a cohort sampled during active COVID-19. This sequence joins TRBV28 and TRBJ2-3; D possibly corresponds to TRBD2 (6 bases). The DNA of the CDR3 is TGTGCCAGCAGTCCGGGGTTAGGGAGGGATACGCAGTATTTT. As protein: CASSPGLGRDTQYF.